This TCR beta chain is drawn from a study of control samples from healthy donors and cancer patients. The CDR3 loop spans 11 amino acids. With 5 bases removed from V and 1 base from J, the gap between germline ends came to 5 bases. Per germline, CDR1 GTSNPN and CDR2 SVGIG (reference sequence). Generated by immunoSEQ multiplex PCR, the TCRdb table keeps only in-frame clones and is missing some. Counted here are some 130,000 clones, 75% to 95% occurring once; the ten biggest clones make up around 2.3%. The J gene is TRBJ1-1, the V gene TRBV30; D gene unclear. The origin of this receptor is a middle-aged man in good health. The sample consisted of blood. CDR3: CAWAANTEAFF. CDR3 nucleotides: TGTGCCTGGGCGGCGAACACTGAAGCTTTCTTT.